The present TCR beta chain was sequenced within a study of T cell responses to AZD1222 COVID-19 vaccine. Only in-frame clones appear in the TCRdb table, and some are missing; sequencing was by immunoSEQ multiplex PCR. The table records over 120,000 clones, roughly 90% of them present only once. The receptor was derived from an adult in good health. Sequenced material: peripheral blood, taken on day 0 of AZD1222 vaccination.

CDR3 coding DNA: TGCGCCAGCAGCTTGGGGGACAGGGAAATCTTTTCACCCCTCCACTTT. Translating it yields CASSLGDREIFSPLHF. V gene TRBV5-1 combines with J gene TRBJ1-6; 9 nucleotides agree with TRBD1. Germline CDR1 is SGHRS and CDR2 is YFSETQ. The V gene end was trimmed by 0 bases and the J gene end by 9 bases; junction bases not matched to a gene: 7. The length of the CDR3 is 16 residues. The complete variable domain, with remaining parts taken from reference TRBV5-1 and TRBJ1-6, reads KAGVTQTPRYLIKTRGQQVTLSCSPISGHRSVSWYQQTPGQGLQFLFEYFSETQRNKGNFPGRFSGRQFSNSRSEMNVSTLELGDSALYLCASSLGDREIFSPLHFGNGTRLTVT.